A selection of T cell receptor beta chains follows, all from one sample in a study of blood T cell repertoires in COVID-19. Libraries were prepared by immunoSEQ multiplex PCR; TCRdb keeps only in-frame clonotypes and omits some of them. The table includes under 95,000 clones, roughly 84% detected once. Sequenced sample: peripheral blood. The receptors stem from an elderly woman with acute or convalescent COVID-19. Each CDR3 is given with its conserved first and last residue. The D gene is left open where the match is weak. Rows may omit the clone size; those that give it use once, few, many or a size class.

.,TRBD1,TRBV19,TRBJ2-7,CASSTPGQGVYEQYF,TGTGCCAGTAGTACGCCGGGACAGGGTGTCTACGAGCAGTACTTC
.,TRBD2,TRBV11-2,TRBJ2-7,CASSLRTSGSVHEQYF,TGTGCCAGCAGCTTGAGGACTAGCGGGAGTGTTCACGAGCAGTACTTC
.,TRBD2,TRBV7-2,TRBJ2-3,CASSLAVAGGTDTQYF,TGTGCCAGCAGCTTAGCGGTAGCGGGCGGCACAGATACGCAGTATTTT
.,TRBD2,TRBV7-8,TRBJ2-3,CASSLVSSGRPTDTQYF,TGTGCCAGCAGCTTAGTGAGCAGCGGGAGGCCCACAGATACGCAGTATTTT
.,.,TRBV15,TRBJ1-1,CATSRGGGFTEAFF,TGTGCCACCAGCAGAGGAGGAGGATTCACTGAAGCTTTCTTT
.,TRBD2,TRBV5-5,TRBJ2-5,CASSKLAGDETQYF,TGTGCCAGCAGCAAACTAGCGGGAGACGAGACCCAGTACTTC
.,.,TRBV27,TRBJ1-1,CASSLRSRAPNTEAFF,TGTGCCAGCAGTTTACGGTCGCGGGCCCCGAACACTGAAGCTTTCTTT
.,.,TRBV29-1,TRBJ2-1,CSVDDSRNEQFF,TGCAGCGTTGATGACAGCCGCAATGAGCAGTTCTTC
.,TRBD1,TRBV7-9,TRBJ2-7,CASSPNNMGQPGKQYF,TGTGCCAGCAGCCCAAATAACATGGGACAGCCCGGAAAGCAGTACTTC
few,TRBD1,TRBV2,TRBJ2-4,CASRETGAKNIQYF,TGTGCCAGCAGGGAAACAGGGGCGAAAAACATTCAGTACTTC
.,.,TRBV18,TRBJ1-5,CASSPLRVRKPQHF,TGTGCCAGCTCACCACTCAGGGTTAGGAAGCCCCAGCATTTT
.,.,TRBV2,TRBJ2-3,CASRPMSGTDTQYF,TGTGCCAGCAGGCCTATGAGCGGCACAGATACGCAGTATTTT
.,TRBD2,TRBV7-9,TRBJ2-1,CASSFSREVNNEQFF,TGTGCCAGCAGCTTTTCCCGGGAGGTTAATAATGAGCAGTTCTTC
once,.,TRBV12-5,TRBJ2-7,CASGLVPGTYEQYF,TGTGCTAGTGGTTTGGTACCGGGAACCTACGAGCAGTACTTC
once,TRBD2,TRBV6-5,TRBJ2-7,CASSPGGGDEQYF,TGTGCCAGCAGCCCGGGGGGGGGTGACGAGCAGTACTTC
.,TRBD2,TRBV6-5,TRBJ2-7,CASRLTSGAPSEQYF,TGTGCCAGCAGACTAACGAGCGGGGCCCCTAGCGAGCAGTACTTC
.,.,TRBV19,TRBJ1-5,CASRREGNQPQHF,TGTGCCAGTAGAAGGGAGGGCAATCAGCCCCAGCATTTT
.,TRBD1,TRBV5-4,TRBJ1-1,CASSFGQGAGNTEAFF,TGTGCCAGCAGCTTCGGACAGGGGGCGGGGAACACTGAAGCTTTCTTT
.,TRBD1,TRBV3-1/TRBV3-2,TRBJ2-2,CASSQRDRGHLGELFF,TGTGCCAGCAGCCAACGGGACAGGGGGCATCTCGGGGAGCTGTTTTTT
.,.,TRBV30,TRBJ1-2,CAWSEGIYGYTF,TGTGCCTGGAGTGAGGGGATTTATGGCTACACCTTC
.,.,TRBV6-1,TRBJ1-2,CASSEALFRGTYGYTF,TGTGCCAGCAGTGAAGCGCTATTCCGGGGGACCTATGGCTACACCTTC
.,TRBD1,TRBV5-1,TRBJ1-2,CASKTGPNYGYTF,TGCGCCAGTAAGACAGGGCCTAACTATGGCTACACCTTC
few,.,TRBV2,TRBJ1-5,CASSIKGREQPQHF,TGTGCCAGCAGCATAAAGGGGCGAGAACAGCCCCAGCATTTT
.,TRBD1,TRBV7-6,TRBJ2-5,CASSPYRGRDRATQYF,TGTGCCAGCAGCCCGTACAGGGGCCGGGACCGGGCGACCCAGTACTTC
.,TRBD1,TRBV11-1,TRBJ1-2,CASSFDRDYGYTF,TGTGCCAGCAGCTTTGACAGGGATTATGGCTACACCTTC
.,.,TRBV28,TRBJ2-1,CASSPLEDPRNEQFF,TGTGCCAGCAGTCCCCTGGAGGACCCAAGGAATGAGCAGTTCTTC
.,TRBD2,TRBV7-3,TRBJ2-1,CASSLTSGGANEQFF,TGTGCCAGCAGCTTAACAAGCGGGGGGGCCAATGAGCAGTTCTTC
.,TRBD1,TRBV19,TRBJ1-5,CASSIDSTGTGNNQPQHF,TGTGCCAGTAGTATAGATTCGACCGGGACAGGGAACAATCAGCCCCAGCATTTT
.,.,TRBV18,TRBJ2-5,CASSPRQVQETQYF,TGTGCCAGCTCACCTAGACAGGTTCAAGAGACCCAGTACTTC
.,TRBD1,TRBV5-1,TRBJ2-5,CASSLTNRQGQETQYF,TGCGCCAGCAGCTTGACCAACCGACAGGGACAAGAGACCCAGTACTTC
few,TRBD1,TRBV5-4,TRBJ2-7,CASSDRDSPSYEQYF,TGTGCCAGCAGCGACAGGGATTCCCCTTCCTACGAGCAGTACTTC
.,.,TRBV19,TRBJ1-1,CASSSSGKTEAFF,TGTGCCAGTAGTAGTTCGGGGAAGACTGAAGCTTTCTTT
.,TRBD1,TRBV13,TRBJ1-2,CASSLVQGAHVDYGYTF,TGTGCCAGCAGCTTAGTACAGGGGGCGCATGTAGACTATGGCTACACCTTC
.,.,TRBV5-8,TRBJ1-1,CASSLEWALNTEAFF,TGTGCCAGCAGCTTGGAGTGGGCTTTGAACACTGAAGCTTTCTTT
.,TRBD2,TRBV28,TRBJ2-1,CASTTGGGAIEQFF,TGTGCCAGCACCACTGGCGGGGGGGCCATTGAGCAGTTCTTC
.,.,TRBV5-1,TRBJ1-4,CASSPSRGYEKLFF,TGCGCCAGCAGCCCCAGCAGGGGCTATGAAAAACTGTTTTTT
.,TRBD2,TRBV7-9,TRBJ2-5,CASSLLAGGGKTQYF,TGTGCCAGCAGCTTACTAGCGGGAGGAGGAAAGACCCAGTACTTC
.,.,TRBV7-2,TRBJ2-7,CASSRGFQYEQYF,TGTGCCAGCAGCAGGGGTTTTCAGTACGAGCAGTACTTC
.,TRBD1,TRBV2,TRBJ1-2,CASSQILTGLGGGYTF,TGTGCCAGCAGTCAAATATTGACAGGGTTGGGCGGCGGCTACACCTTC
.,.,TRBV30,TRBJ1-5,CAWSVQPGNQPQHF,TGTGCCTGGAGTGTACAGCCGGGCAATCAGCCCCAGCATTTT
.,TRBD1,TRBV29-1,TRBJ1-5,CSVGQGGNQPQHF,TGCAGCGTTGGGCAGGGGGGCAATCAGCCCCAGCATTTT
.,.,TRBV19,TRBJ2-4,CASSIQNNIQYF,TGTGCCAGTAGTATCCAGAATAACATTCAGTACTTC
once,.,TRBV19,TRBJ2-2,CASSIDMGTTTGELFF,TGTGCCAGTAGTATAGATATGGGGACAACCACCGGGGAGCTGTTTTTT
.,.,TRBV7-2,TRBJ2-7,CASKAASGYEQYF,TGTGCCAGCAAAGCGGCTTCTGGCTACGAGCAGTACTTC
.,TRBD1,TRBV9,TRBJ2-7,CASSLRDSLGYEQYF,TGTGCCAGCAGCCTTAGGGACAGCCTAGGCTACGAGCAGTACTTC
.,.,TRBV10-3,TRBJ1-1,CATGAAGGGANTEAFF,TGTGCCACCGGAGCCGCGGGAGGGGGGGCGAACACTGAAGCTTTCTTT
.,.,TRBV29-1,TRBJ2-4,CSVARGTSKNIQYF,TGCAGCGTCGCTCGGGGGACCAGCAAAAACATTCAGTACTTC
.,.,TRBV18,TRBJ1-1,CASSEDSNTEAFF,TGTGCCAGCTCAGAAGACAGCAACACTGAAGCTTTCTTT